The text below deals with one T cell receptor beta chain. Its antigen is not known. The CDR3 runs 13 residues. Germline V lookup: CDR1 MNHEY, CDR2 SMNVEV (reference sequence). V lost 3 bases and J lost 0, with 6 bases in between. PCR involved 60 Vbeta and 13 Jbeta primers. Using immunoSEQ multiplex PCR, the repertoire was profiled, and TCRdb retains in-frame clones only, with some absent. The repertoire holds 150,000 to 200,000 clones, 70% to 90% seen once, with around 2.1% in the top ten. This entry comes from a study of cytomegalovirus exposure and HLA in healthy donors. General observations from the study: According to a later analysis, donors in an Asian-associated ancestry cluster reportedly had fewer N-insertions than the approximately 730-donor mean.

This receptor was identified in a woman under 30 in good health and CMV-seropositive. The chain is built from TRBV27 and TRBJ2-7, with no clear D. Sample: PBMCs. In DNA form, the CDR3 reads TGTGCCAGCAGTTTTCACAGCTCCTACGAGCAGTACGTC. Translated: CASSFHSSYEQYV.